The clone carrying this TCR beta chain has more than one count but fewer than ten. Its antigen is currently unknown. This record belongs to a study of graft-versus-host responses after intestinal transplantation. Study outcomes and limitations: Patients with graft-donor T cell macrochimerism had high graft-versus-host to host-versus-graft clonal ratios in allografts.

Trimming removed 5 bases from V and 3 bases from J, with 16 bases in between. The CDR3 is 15 residues long. The V gene's germline CDR1 is SEHNR and CDR2 FQNEAQ (reference sequence). Measured with immunoSEQ multiplex PCR; TCRdb has only the in-frame clones, and not every one. The sample records some 140,000 clones, approximately 90% being singletons. This chain links TRBV7-9 with TRBJ1-1; no firm D call. Sequenced here: unstimulated CD4+ T cells sorted from spleen or lymph node cells, sampled before intestinal transplant. The TCR comes from a human donor who received an intestinal transplant. CDR3 nucleotide sequence: TGTGCCAGCAGCGCCCCGTTGCCTTGGGACACTGAAGCTTTCTTT. The encoded protein is CASSAPLPWDTEAFF.